This TCR beta chain was found in a study of OX40 agonist ivuxolimab in advanced cancers. In the study overall: Two cutaneous melanoma patients and one hepatocellular carcinoma patient, three in all, had partial responses.

This CDR3 spans 14 amino acids. The V gene lost 4 bases and the J gene lost 1 base, with 8 bases spanning the gap. CDR1 is SNHLY, CDR2 FYNNEI, per germline. The method was immunoSEQ multiplex PCR; TCRdb's version includes in-frame clones alone and lacks a portion of them. This sample has approximately 90,000 clones, with approximately 90% found just once. Study-level results: At doses 0.1 to 3.0 mg/kg, CD4+ and CD8+ clones expanded. Among the lowest peripheral clonal expansion occurred in 0.1-3.0 mg/kg partial responders. Average numbers of expanded clones were greater in CD8+ T cells than in CD4+.

On this clone: What it binds is not known.

Sequencing was performed on CD4+ or CD8+ T cells sorted from blood, taken in a trial of the OX40 agonist ivuxolimab. The TCR sequence derives from an adult with an advanced solid tumor such as melanoma, head and neck, liver or kidney cancer. The chain carries TRBV2 and TRBJ1-5; D remains ambiguous. The CDR3 nucleotides read TGTGCCAGCAGTGGACCCGGGAGCAATCAGCCCCAGCATTTT. Protein: CASSGPGSNQPQHF.